These T cell receptor beta chains were read from a single sample in a study of T-cell memory formation after mild COVID-19. MiXCR was run by TCRdb on the 5' RACE reads, yielding one entry per CDR3 protein. The sample shows hundreds of thousands of distinct CDR3 sequences, roughly 17% of them seen only once. The sample taken for sequencing was PBMCs or a T cell subset sorted from them (not recorded which). The source of these receptors is an adult woman who had mild COVID-19 (a few samples of this study predate the infection). Cell type and time point are not known. The CDR3 runs from the conserved cysteine through the conserved F or W. D genes are given only for firm matches. Some rows mark clone size as missing; the rest say once, few, many or name a class of expanded clone.

cdr3_nt: TGTGCCAGCAGCGAAGGGCAGGGGAAATACAATGAGCAGTTCTTC
cdr3_aa: CASSEGQGKYNEQFF
j_call: TRBJ2-1
clone_size: few
d_call: -
v_call: TRBV2

cdr3_nt: TGTGCCAGCGGGTGGCAGTTTAGCACAGATACGCAGTATTTT
cdr3_aa: CASGWQFSTDTQYF
j_call: TRBJ2-3
clone_size: -
d_call: -
v_call: TRBV7-9

cdr3_nt: TGTGCCAGCAGCTTGGCGGGACAGGTCGAGCAGTACTTC
cdr3_aa: CASSLAGQVEQYF
j_call: TRBJ2-7
clone_size: -
d_call: TRBD1
v_call: TRBV5-6

cdr3_nt: TGTGCCAGCACCCCGGGGTATAGCTACGAGCAGTACTTC
cdr3_aa: CASTPGYSYEQYF
j_call: TRBJ2-7
clone_size: few
d_call: -
v_call: TRBV11-2

cdr3_nt: TGTGCCAGCAGTGCAGGGTGGACTGAAGCTTTCTTT
cdr3_aa: CASSAGWTEAFF
j_call: TRBJ1-1
clone_size: few
d_call: -
v_call: TRBV6-6

cdr3_nt: TGTGCCACCAGTGATTCCGGGACAGGGCGTGGGAACACTGAAGCTTTCTTT
cdr3_aa: CATSDSGTGRGNTEAFF
j_call: TRBJ1-1
clone_size: few
d_call: TRBD1
v_call: TRBV24-1

cdr3_nt: TGCGCCAGCAGCCCCATCGGGACAGGGGGCCCCACAGATACGCAGTATTTT
cdr3_aa: CASSPIGTGGPTDTQYF
j_call: TRBJ2-3
clone_size: -
d_call: TRBD1
v_call: TRBV5-1

cdr3_nt: TGCGCCAGCAGCTTACAGTACCGGACAGGCGGGGTAACAGATACGCAGTATTTT
cdr3_aa: CASSLQYRTGGVTDTQYF
j_call: TRBJ2-3
clone_size: -
d_call: -
v_call: TRBV5-1

cdr3_nt: TGCAGTGCTAGAGCCCATCAGGGACAGGGGCCCTCAAACATTCAGTACTTC
cdr3_aa: CSARAHQGQGPSNIQYF
j_call: TRBJ2-4
clone_size: few
d_call: TRBD1
v_call: TRBV20-1

cdr3_nt: TGTGCCACCAGTGATTCTTCCGGGACTAGCGGCTTCGCTAGCACAGATACGCAGTATTTT
cdr3_aa: CATSDSSGTSGFASTDTQYF
j_call: TRBJ2-3
clone_size: few
d_call: TRBD2
v_call: TRBV24-1

cdr3_nt: TGCAGCGTTGTGGCGGGGGTCCTTTCCTACAATGAGCAGTTCTTC
cdr3_aa: CSVVAGVLSYNEQFF
j_call: TRBJ2-1
clone_size: few
d_call: TRBD2
v_call: TRBV29-1

cdr3_nt: TGTGCCAGCAGCTTAGACAGGGCTGGAAACACCATATATTTT
cdr3_aa: CASSLDRAGNTIYF
j_call: TRBJ1-3
clone_size: -
d_call: -
v_call: TRBV7-2

cdr3_nt: TGTGCCAGTAGCGACATGGACAGGAGGATATCGGAGCAGTACTTC
cdr3_aa: CASSDMDRRISEQYF
j_call: TRBJ2-7
clone_size: -
d_call: TRBD1
v_call: TRBV19

cdr3_nt: TGTGCCAGCAGCTTAGCGGCAGTGTCAGTGCGGAATGGCTACACCTTC
cdr3_aa: CASSLAAVSVRNGYTF
j_call: TRBJ1-2
clone_size: -
d_call: -
v_call: TRBV11-1

cdr3_nt: TGTGCCAGCAGTCCTAAATGGGTAGGCGGTTCACCCCTCCACTTT
cdr3_aa: CASSPKWVGGSPLHF
j_call: TRBJ1-6
clone_size: -
d_call: -
v_call: TRBV28

cdr3_nt: TGCAGCGTTGGGGGCCATAGTATGGGGCGAACCAACTACGAGCAGTACTTC
cdr3_aa: CSVGGHSMGRTNYEQYF
j_call: TRBJ2-7
clone_size: -
d_call: -
v_call: TRBV29-1

cdr3_nt: TGTGCCAGCAGCTTAGAGGGACCGCAACACTATGGCTACACCTTC
cdr3_aa: CASSLEGPQHYGYTF
j_call: TRBJ1-2
clone_size: many
d_call: -
v_call: TRBV7-6

cdr3_nt: TGCAGCGTGCAATGGACAGGGGCCTATAATTCACCCCTCCACTTT
cdr3_aa: CSVQWTGAYNSPLHF
j_call: TRBJ1-6
clone_size: -
d_call: TRBD1
v_call: TRBV29-1

cdr3_nt: TGTGCCACCCTCGGGAACACCGGGGAGCTGTTTTTT
cdr3_aa: CATLGNTGELFF
j_call: TRBJ2-2
clone_size: few
d_call: -
v_call: TRBV2

cdr3_nt: TGCGCCAGCAGCCAAGATTTTGGACAGGGTAGGAACATTCAGTACTTC
cdr3_aa: CASSQDFGQGRNIQYF
j_call: TRBJ2-4
clone_size: -
d_call: TRBD1
v_call: TRBV4-3

cdr3_nt: TGCGCCAGCAGCCAAGATTCGGGGCAGGGGGGCCTTCCCCAGCATTTT
cdr3_aa: CASSQDSGQGGLPQHF
j_call: TRBJ1-5
clone_size: many
d_call: TRBD1
v_call: TRBV4-3

cdr3_nt: TGTGCCACCAGCGGTGGTAGCAATCAGCCCCAGCATTTT
cdr3_aa: CATSGGSNQPQHF
j_call: TRBJ1-5
clone_size: -
d_call: -
v_call: TRBV24-1

cdr3_nt: TGTGCCAGCAGTACCCCGTTAGCGTCAAATACGCAGTATTTT
cdr3_aa: CASSTPLASNTQYF
j_call: TRBJ2-3
clone_size: -
d_call: -
v_call: TRBV2

cdr3_nt: TGTGCCACCAGTGATTTTTGGGGGAGCACAGATACGCAGTATTTT
cdr3_aa: CATSDFWGSTDTQYF
j_call: TRBJ2-3
clone_size: -
d_call: -
v_call: TRBV24-1

cdr3_nt: TGTGCCTGGAGTGCAAACAGGGGATATTCCGGGGAGCTGTTTTTT
cdr3_aa: CAWSANRGYSGELFF
j_call: TRBJ2-2
clone_size: few
d_call: TRBD1
v_call: TRBV30

cdr3_nt: TGCAGTGCTACCTGGGACTTGTTGGAGGAGACCCAGTACTTC
cdr3_aa: CSATWDLLEETQYF
j_call: TRBJ2-5
clone_size: -
d_call: -
v_call: TRBV20-1

cdr3_nt: TGTGCCAGCAGCTTGCCCGTCGGGCTAGGTGAAAAACTGTTTTTT
cdr3_aa: CASSLPVGLGEKLFF
j_call: TRBJ1-4
clone_size: -
d_call: -
v_call: TRBV7-9

cdr3_nt: TGTGCCAGCAGCGTAGCGGTGAACACTGAAGCTTTCTTT
cdr3_aa: CASSVAVNTEAFF
j_call: TRBJ1-1
clone_size: many
d_call: -
v_call: TRBV9

cdr3_nt: TGCGCCAGCAGCCAAGCGGGGGCGCGATCCAATGAGCAGTTCTTC
cdr3_aa: CASSQAGARSNEQFF
j_call: TRBJ2-1
clone_size: -
d_call: -
v_call: TRBV4-3

cdr3_nt: TGCGCCAGCAGCTTGGAGGTGGGGCCCCCGGACGAGCAGTACTTC
cdr3_aa: CASSLEVGPPDEQYF
j_call: TRBJ2-7
clone_size: few
d_call: -
v_call: TRBV5-1

cdr3_nt: TGTGCCTGGAGTGTATGGGAAGAGCAGTACTTC
cdr3_aa: CAWSVWEEQYF
j_call: TRBJ2-7
clone_size: -
d_call: -
v_call: TRBV30

cdr3_nt: TGTGCCAGCAGTGACTCGCCTAGCGAGATGGCGACCCAGTACTTC
cdr3_aa: CASSDSPSEMATQYF
j_call: TRBJ2-5
clone_size: few
d_call: -
v_call: TRBV6-4

cdr3_nt: TGTGCCAGCAGCCCCACCCGAGGTGAGCAGTTCTTC
cdr3_aa: CASSPTRGEQFF
j_call: TRBJ2-1
clone_size: -
d_call: -
v_call: TRBV7-3

cdr3_nt: TGTGCCTCGTCTTCTGACAGGGTCAATTTCTACAATGAGCAGTTCTTC
cdr3_aa: CASSSDRVNFYNEQFF
j_call: TRBJ2-1
clone_size: -
d_call: TRBD1
v_call: TRBV10-3

cdr3_nt: TGCGCCAGCAGCCAAGATGTAGCGGGCTTCTACAATGAGCAGTTCTTC
cdr3_aa: CASSQDVAGFYNEQFF
j_call: TRBJ2-1
clone_size: few
d_call: TRBD2
v_call: TRBV4-3

cdr3_nt: TGTGCCAGCAGTTACACGGGGGGCTTAAGTGGCTACACCTTC
cdr3_aa: CASSYTGGLSGYTF
j_call: TRBJ1-2
clone_size: -
d_call: -
v_call: TRBV6-5

cdr3_nt: TGTGCCAGCAGCCACAGGGAGGGGAACACTGAAGCTTTCTTT
cdr3_aa: CASSHREGNTEAFF
j_call: TRBJ1-1
clone_size: -
d_call: -
v_call: TRBV6-5

cdr3_nt: TGTGCCAGCAGCCCTGAAGGACAGGGGCCCTACGAGCAGTACTTC
cdr3_aa: CASSPEGQGPYEQYF
j_call: TRBJ2-7
clone_size: few
d_call: TRBD1
v_call: TRBV9

cdr3_nt: TGTGCCAGCAGCCCGGGGGCTGCCACAGATACGCAGTATTTT
cdr3_aa: CASSPGAATDTQYF
j_call: TRBJ2-3
clone_size: few
d_call: -
v_call: TRBV7-3

cdr3_nt: TGTGCCACCAGTGAAGTGACTAGCGAGAACACCGGGGAGCTGTTTTTT
cdr3_aa: CATSEVTSENTGELFF
j_call: TRBJ2-2
clone_size: -
d_call: TRBD2
v_call: TRBV24-1

cdr3_nt: TGTGCCAGCAGCTTTTTCCCAGGGCACACTGAAGCTTTCTTT
cdr3_aa: CASSFFPGHTEAFF
j_call: TRBJ1-1
clone_size: few
d_call: -
v_call: TRBV7-3

cdr3_nt: TGTGCCAGCAGCTCGCGGGGTCCCGTGAGGGATACGCAGTATTTT
cdr3_aa: CASSSRGPVRDTQYF
j_call: TRBJ2-3
clone_size: few
d_call: -
v_call: TRBV7-2

cdr3_nt: TGTGCCAGCAGCTTAGCGAGGGGACAGGATTACAATGAGCAGTTCTTC
cdr3_aa: CASSLARGQDYNEQFF
j_call: TRBJ2-1
clone_size: few
d_call: TRBD1
v_call: TRBV7-9

cdr3_nt: TGTGCCAGCAGCCTGGGACTAGCGGGGGGGCAAAGTGAGCAGTTCTTC
cdr3_aa: CASSLGLAGGQSEQFF
j_call: TRBJ2-1
clone_size: few
d_call: TRBD2
v_call: TRBV14

cdr3_nt: TGTGCCAGCAGCTTAGAGGCAGGGCTGGCCGATACGCAGTATTTT
cdr3_aa: CASSLEAGLADTQYF
j_call: TRBJ2-3
clone_size: -
d_call: -
v_call: TRBV7-2

cdr3_nt: TGTGCCAGCTCACCACCGGAACTGAGCTCCTACAATGAGCAGTTCTTC
cdr3_aa: CASSPPELSSYNEQFF
j_call: TRBJ2-1
clone_size: -
d_call: -
v_call: TRBV18

cdr3_nt: TGCGCCAGCAGCCCCTTCGCAGACAGCCTCTACGAGCAGTACTTC
cdr3_aa: CASSPFADSLYEQYF
j_call: TRBJ2-7
clone_size: few
d_call: -
v_call: TRBV4-1

cdr3_nt: TGTGCCACCATCCCCCCCAGAAGGGACGAGACCCAGTACTTC
cdr3_aa: CATIPPRRDETQYF
j_call: TRBJ2-5
clone_size: -
d_call: -
v_call: TRBV24-1

cdr3_nt: TGTGCCAGCAGTTCCCAACTAGCGCAAGGGACAGATACGCAGTATTTT
cdr3_aa: CASSSQLAQGTDTQYF
j_call: TRBJ2-3
clone_size: few
d_call: TRBD2
v_call: TRBV28

cdr3_nt: TGTGCCAGCAGCTTAGAGATTTTCGATGAAGCTTTCTTT
cdr3_aa: CASSLEIFDEAFF
j_call: TRBJ1-1
clone_size: -
d_call: -
v_call: TRBV7-8

cdr3_nt: TGTGCCAGCAGCATAAGACTAGCGGACACCGGGGAGCTGTTTTTT
cdr3_aa: CASSIRLADTGELFF
j_call: TRBJ2-2
clone_size: few
d_call: TRBD2
v_call: TRBV7-9